The T cell receptor (beta chain) described here comes from a study of T cells in Graves' hyperthyroidism and ophthalmopathy. General study results and limits: The model anticipated ophthalmopathy a median about six months pre-onset. Expanded thyroid clonotypes (above 0.001) were mostly also found in blood.

Regarding this clonotype: What it binds is unknown.

Absence of ophthalmopathy progression within 18 months defined stable Graves' hyperthyroidism. Any patient presenting with uncontrolled infection, other autoimmune disease, pregnancy or lactation was left out. RNA transcripts served as the template for amplifying TCR beta CDR3 regions. Primed by the HTBI set, a first-round RT-PCR was run on the TCR CDR3. TCRdb processed the multiplex PCR reads anew with MiXCR; each CDR3 protein has one entry. The top ten hold about a sixth of the sample, which has fewer than 850,000 distinct CDR3 sequences, roughly 17% seen once. The specimen was blood. This TCR derives from a man aged 50 or older with Graves' hyperthyroidism.

For the CDR3, the DNA is TGCAGTGCTCAAGTCCCGACCAGGCAGCCCCAGCATTTT. This sequence encodes CSAQVPTRQPQHF. The chain carries TRBV20-1 and TRBJ1-5, with D uncertain. This CDR3 spans 13 amino acids. V lost 5 bases and J 7 bases, leaving 15 bases between the germline ends. Germline values: CDR1 DFQATT, CDR2 SNEGSKA (reference sequence).